The clone carrying this T cell receptor (beta chain) occurred a few times. In the original analysis: Amplified reference gene primers provided the basis for estimating nucleated cell counts. Some clones are missing from TCRdb's copy, which holds only in-frame ones; the method was immunoSEQ multiplex PCR. D and trimming were read from the DNA, whereas the V and J calls and clone size are those reported in that table. The sample includes a few hundred thousand clones, roughly 86% of them seen just once. This sample is drawn from a study of blood T cell repertoires in COVID-19. Overall study context: The United States, Italy and Spain were the sources of the acute and convalescent COVID-19 samples. PBMCs, B-cell-depleted T cells, or T cells provided the cDNA or gDNA that made up the material.

Germline trimming cut 5 bases from V and 5 bases from J; bases unmatched to any gene: 5. This CDR3 contains 14 residues. Germline CDR1 and CDR2: KGHDR and SFDVKD. The sequence was collected from a woman aged 45-65 years with acute or convalescent COVID-19. V usage is TRBV24-1 and J usage is TRBJ2-1; 7 bases align to TRBD1. Sequenced sample: peripheral blood. CDR3: CATSAGGFDNEQFF. CDR3 DNA sequence: TGTGCCACCAGTGCAGGGGGATTCGACAATGAGCAGTTCTTC.